The rows below give T cell receptor beta chains drawn from one sample of a study of cytomegalovirus exposure and HLA in healthy donors. Produced via immunoSEQ multiplex PCR; TCRdb's table is partial and in-frame only. This sample contains around 60,000 clones. Sample: PBMCs. Receptor source: a man aged 30-40 years in good health and CMV-seropositive. Both conserved end residues are part of each CDR3.

j_gene | v_gene | CDR3aa
TRBJ1-2 | TRBV14 | CASSQDLGGGYTF
TRBJ1-6 | TRBV5-4 | CASSRIPGHQRDNSPLHF
TRBJ2-5 | TRBV7-2 | CASSSRHGQETQYF
TRBJ2-3 | TRBV2 | CASRGHGTSTDTQYF
TRBJ1-3 | TRBV5-6 | CASSLVADSGNTIYF
TRBJ1-1 | TRBV4-2 | CASSQGRGSFF
TRBJ2-7 | TRBV2 | CASVNYEQYF
TRBJ1-5 | TRBV2 | CASRDRGSLGGNQPQHF
TRBJ1-2 | TRBV6-1 | CASSEAPGRGHGYTF
TRBJ2-1 | TRBV2 | CASSESGGLYNEQFF
TRBJ2-7 | TRBV13 | CASSLRLAGLYF
TRBJ2-6 | TRBV9 | CASSVSGTNSGANVLTF
TRBJ1-2 | TRBV9 | CASSAGRRVGYTF
TRBJ2-7 | TRBV6-5 | CASSPSGGLNHEQYF
TRBJ1-4 | TRBV5-1 | CASTSQGNEKLFF
TRBJ2-7 | TRBV14 | CASSQGDSVSYEQYF
TRBJ2-2 | TRBV29-1 | CSVTEGQGKYTGELFF
TRBJ1-2 | TRBV19 | CASAIGDYGYTF
TRBJ1-2 | TRBV30 | CAWRGQSVAYGYTF
TRBJ1-1 | TRBV29-1 | CSASVGEATEAFF
TRBJ2-5 | TRBV19 | CASRPGQGAETQYF
TRBJ2-2 | TRBV2 | CASSIRDTGELFF
TRBJ2-1 | TRBV7-9 | CASSLVGLHGEQFF
TRBJ2-5 | TRBV29-1 | CLAGGETQYF
TRBJ2-7 | TRBV10-3 | CAISEGGGDEQYF
TRBJ2-1 | TRBV19 | CASSTGQEGHEQFF
TRBJ1-1 | TRBV11-1 | CASRTGATEAFF
TRBJ2-7 | TRBV6-5 | CASRVGTGGTYEQYF
TRBJ2-7 | TRBV2 | CASNPPYRASSYEQYF
TRBJ1-1 | TRBV11-2 | CASSFMNTEAFF
TRBJ2-6 | TRBV19 | CASSEGLADSGANVLTF
TRBJ2-3 | TRBV11-2 | CASSLALRGTDTQYF
TRBJ1-2 | TRBV29-1 | CSVEPGQFSYGYTF
TRBJ1-1 | TRBV2 | CASTRGLTEAFF
TRBJ2-7 | TRBV19 | CASSIGGQGTYEQYF
TRBJ1-1 | TRBV9 | CASSVRRDTEAFF
TRBJ1-4 | TRBV6-5 | CASSYSYKDRLFF
TRBJ1-2 | TRBV11-2 | CASSSNRERDGYTF
TRBJ2-5 | TRBV6-1 | CASRETGRGQETQYF
TRBJ2-6 | TRBV29-1 | CSVVRQGDPSGANVLTF
TRBJ2-3 | TRBV14 | CASSQLGDTQYF
TRBJ2-1 | TRBV4-2 | CASSQDIAMSSYNEQFF
TRBJ2-7 | TRBV6-1 | CASMYTGSVYEQYF
TRBJ2-1 | TRBV5-1 | CASRPGTGNNEQFF
TRBJ2-6 | TRBV29-1 | CSVEDRDSGGLYSGANVLTF
TRBJ2-1 | TRBV30 | CAWSVYLAGGYEQFF
TRBJ2-1 | TRBV6-5 | CASSYRDSTWNEQFF
TRBJ1-4 | TRBV30 | CAWSSSGVSSGKLFF
TRBJ1-2 | TRBV5-6 | CASSPGGARYGYTF
TRBJ1-2 | TRBV5-1 | CASSPNGGQFGYTF
TRBJ2-1 | TRBV6-4 | CASSEAGGSYNEQLF
TRBJ1-5 | TRBV6-1 | CASSEEDVGPQHF
TRBJ2-5 | TRBV19 | CASSIGQGGLQETQYF